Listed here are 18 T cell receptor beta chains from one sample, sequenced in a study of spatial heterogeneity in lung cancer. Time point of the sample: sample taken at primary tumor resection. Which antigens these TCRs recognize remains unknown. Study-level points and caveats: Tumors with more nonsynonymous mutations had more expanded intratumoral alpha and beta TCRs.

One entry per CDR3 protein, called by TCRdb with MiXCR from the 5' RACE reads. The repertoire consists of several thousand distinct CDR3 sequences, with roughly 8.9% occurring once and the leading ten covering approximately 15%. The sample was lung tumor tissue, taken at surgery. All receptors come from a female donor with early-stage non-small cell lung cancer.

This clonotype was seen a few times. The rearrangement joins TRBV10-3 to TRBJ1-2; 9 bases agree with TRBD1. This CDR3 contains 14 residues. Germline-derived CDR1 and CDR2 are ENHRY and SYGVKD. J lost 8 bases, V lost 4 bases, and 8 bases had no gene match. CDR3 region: CAISVGQGLDGYTF. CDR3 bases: TGTGCCATCAGTGTGGGACAGGGACTAGACGGCTACACCTTC.

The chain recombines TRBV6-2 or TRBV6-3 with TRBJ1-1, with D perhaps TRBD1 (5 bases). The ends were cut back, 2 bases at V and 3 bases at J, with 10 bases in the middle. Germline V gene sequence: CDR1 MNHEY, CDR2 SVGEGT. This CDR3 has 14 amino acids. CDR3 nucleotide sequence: TGTGCCAGCAGTTACCAGGGCGGTTACACTGAAGCTTTCTTT. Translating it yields CASSYQGGYTEAFF.

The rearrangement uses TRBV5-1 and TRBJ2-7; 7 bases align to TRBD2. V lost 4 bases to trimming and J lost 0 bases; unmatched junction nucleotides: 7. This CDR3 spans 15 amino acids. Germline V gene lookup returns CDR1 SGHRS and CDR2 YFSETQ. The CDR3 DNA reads TGCGCCAGCAGCGTGACATGGGGGGGCTCCTACGAGCAGTACTTC. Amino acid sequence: CASSVTWGGSYEQYF.

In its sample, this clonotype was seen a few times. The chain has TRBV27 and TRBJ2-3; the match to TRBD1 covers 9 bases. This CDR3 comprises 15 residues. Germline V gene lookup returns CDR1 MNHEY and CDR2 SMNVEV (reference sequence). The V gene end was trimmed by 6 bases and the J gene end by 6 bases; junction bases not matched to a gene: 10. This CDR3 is CASRRTGTGRDTQYF. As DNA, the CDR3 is TGTGCCAGCAGACGTACCGGGACAGGGAGGGATACGCAGTATTTT.

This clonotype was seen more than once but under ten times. CDR3 DNA sequence: TGCAGTGCTAGGATTGTCAACTCTGGAAACACCATATATTTT. Its translation: CSARIVNSGNTIYF. The V and J genes are TRBV20-1 and TRBJ1-3; unclear D gene. Between the trimmed V and J ends, which lost 3 bases and 0 bases, there was a span of 9 bases. Per germline, CDR1 DFQATT and CDR2 SNEGSKA (reference sequence). The CDR3 sequence is 14 residues long.

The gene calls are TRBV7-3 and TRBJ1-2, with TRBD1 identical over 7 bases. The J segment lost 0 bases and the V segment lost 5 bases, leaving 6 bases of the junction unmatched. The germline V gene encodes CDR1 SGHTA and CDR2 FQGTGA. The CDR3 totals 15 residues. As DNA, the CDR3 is TGTGCCAGCAGCCCGCGGACAGGCACTAACTATGGCTACACCTTC. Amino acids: CASSPRTGTNYGYTF.

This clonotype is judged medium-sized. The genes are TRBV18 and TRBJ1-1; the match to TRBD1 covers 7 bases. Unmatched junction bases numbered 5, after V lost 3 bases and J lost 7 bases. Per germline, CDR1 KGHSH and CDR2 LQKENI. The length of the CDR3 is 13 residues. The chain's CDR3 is CASSPDREVEAFF. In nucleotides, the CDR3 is TGTGCCAGCTCACCCGACAGGGAGGTTGAAGCTTTCTTT.

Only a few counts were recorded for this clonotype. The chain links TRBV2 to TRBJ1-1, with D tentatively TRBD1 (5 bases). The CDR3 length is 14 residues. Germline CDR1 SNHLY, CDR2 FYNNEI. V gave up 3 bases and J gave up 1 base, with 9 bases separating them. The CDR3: CASSDLGANTEAFF. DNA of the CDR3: TGTGCCAGCAGTGATCTAGGGGCGAACACTGAAGCTTTCTTT.

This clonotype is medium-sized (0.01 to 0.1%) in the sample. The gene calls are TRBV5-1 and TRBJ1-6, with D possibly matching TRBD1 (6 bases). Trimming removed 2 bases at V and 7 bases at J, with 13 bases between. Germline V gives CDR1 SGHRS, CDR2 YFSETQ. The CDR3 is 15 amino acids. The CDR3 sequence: CASSFQGMENSPLHF. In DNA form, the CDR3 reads TGCGCCAGCAGCTTTCAGGGGATGGAGAATTCACCCCTCCACTTT. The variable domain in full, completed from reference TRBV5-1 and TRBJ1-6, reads KAGVTQTPRYLIKTRGQQVTLSCSPISGHRSVSWYQQTPGQGLQFLFEYFSETQRNKGNFPGRFSGRQFSNSRSEMNVSTLELGDSALYLCASSFQGMENSPLHFGNGTRLTVT.

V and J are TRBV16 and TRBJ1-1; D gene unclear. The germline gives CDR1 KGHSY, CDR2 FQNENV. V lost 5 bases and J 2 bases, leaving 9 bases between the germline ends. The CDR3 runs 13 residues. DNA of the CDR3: TGTGCCAGCAGCACGGACGATAACACTGAAGCTTTCTTT. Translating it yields CASSTDDNTEAFF.

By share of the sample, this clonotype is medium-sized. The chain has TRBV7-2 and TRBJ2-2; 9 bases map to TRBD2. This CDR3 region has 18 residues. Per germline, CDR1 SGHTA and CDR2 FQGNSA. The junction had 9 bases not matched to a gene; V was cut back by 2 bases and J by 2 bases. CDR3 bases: TGTGCCAGCAGCTTACGCCGACTAGCGGTCAAAAACACCGGGGAGCTGTTTTTT. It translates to CASSLRRLAVKNTGELFF. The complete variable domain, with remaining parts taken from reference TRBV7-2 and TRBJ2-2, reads GAGVSQSPSNKVTEKGKDVELRCDPISGHTALYWYRQSLGQGLEFLIYFQGNSAPDKSGLPSDRFSAERTGGSVSTLTIQRTQQEDSAVYLCASSLRRLAVKNTGELFFGEGSRLTVL.

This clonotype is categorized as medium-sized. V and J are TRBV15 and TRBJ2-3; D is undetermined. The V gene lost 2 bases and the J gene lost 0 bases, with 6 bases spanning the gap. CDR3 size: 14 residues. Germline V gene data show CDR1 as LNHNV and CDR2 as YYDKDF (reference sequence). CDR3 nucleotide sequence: TGTGCCACCAGCAGACTAGATAGCACAGATACGCAGTATTTT. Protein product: CATSRLDSTDTQYF.

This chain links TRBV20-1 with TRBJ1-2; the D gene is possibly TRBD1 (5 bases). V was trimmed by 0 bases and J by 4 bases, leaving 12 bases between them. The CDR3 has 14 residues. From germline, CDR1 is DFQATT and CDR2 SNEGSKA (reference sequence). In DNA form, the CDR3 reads TGCAGTGCTAGAGATTCCCAGGGTGGCTATGGCTACACCTTC. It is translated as CSARDSQGGYGYTF.

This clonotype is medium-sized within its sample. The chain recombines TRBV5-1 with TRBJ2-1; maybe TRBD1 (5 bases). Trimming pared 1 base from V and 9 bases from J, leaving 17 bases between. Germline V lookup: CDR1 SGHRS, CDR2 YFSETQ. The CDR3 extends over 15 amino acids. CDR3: CASSLSGHVTIEQFF. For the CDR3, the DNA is TGCGCCAGCAGCTTGTCAGGACACGTTACAATTGAGCAGTTCTTC.

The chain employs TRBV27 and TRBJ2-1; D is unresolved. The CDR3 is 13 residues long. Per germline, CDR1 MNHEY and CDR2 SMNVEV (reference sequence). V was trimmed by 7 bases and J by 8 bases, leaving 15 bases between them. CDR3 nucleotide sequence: TGTGCCAGCACCCCGTTGGGGTGGGATGAGCAGTTCTTC. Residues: CASTPLGWDEQFF.

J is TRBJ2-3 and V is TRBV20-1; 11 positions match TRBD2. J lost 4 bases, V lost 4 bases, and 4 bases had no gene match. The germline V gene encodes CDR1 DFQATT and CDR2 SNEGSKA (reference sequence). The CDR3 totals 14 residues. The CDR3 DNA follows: TGCAGTGCTATTCTAGCGGGGGGCCCAGATACGCAGTATTTT. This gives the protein CSAILAGGPDTQYF.

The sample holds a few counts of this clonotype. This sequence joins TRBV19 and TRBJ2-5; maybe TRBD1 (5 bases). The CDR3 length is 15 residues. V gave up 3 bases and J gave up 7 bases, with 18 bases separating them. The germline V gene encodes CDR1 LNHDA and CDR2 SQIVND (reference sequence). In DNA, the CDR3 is TGTGCCAGTAGTATCCCCGACAGAGCGAGTAGGACCCAGTACTTC. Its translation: CASSIPDRASRTQYF.

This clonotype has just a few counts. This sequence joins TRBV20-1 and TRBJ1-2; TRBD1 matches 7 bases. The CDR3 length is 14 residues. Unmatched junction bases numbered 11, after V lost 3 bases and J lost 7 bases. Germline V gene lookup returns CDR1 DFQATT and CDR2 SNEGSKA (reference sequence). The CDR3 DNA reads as TGCAGTGCTAGTCCACAGGGGTTCCGGTCTGGCTACACCTTC. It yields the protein CSASPQGFRSGYTF.